This T cell receptor (beta chain) was sequenced during a study of identical twins. TCRdb called the 5' RACE reads again in MiXCR, with one record for every CDR3 protein. Altogether a few hundred thousand distinct CDR3 sequences are present, approximately 10% being singletons, with the ten largest covering 3%. These data were likewise used in another study, on yellow fever vaccine responses in identical twins.

Material for sequencing was PBMCs. The source is a woman between 18 and 29 years old in good health.

CDR3 region: CASSQQGRGVYNEQFF. The CDR3 nucleotides are TGTGCCAGCAGCCAGCAGGGGCGGGGGGTCTACAATGAGCAGTTCTTC. V is TRBV7-9 and J is TRBJ2-1, with 8 bases fitting TRBD2. Trimming cost V 5 bases and J 3 bases; bases outside gene matches: 9. This CDR3 comprises 16 residues. Germline values: CDR1 SEHNR, CDR2 FQNEAQ (reference sequence).